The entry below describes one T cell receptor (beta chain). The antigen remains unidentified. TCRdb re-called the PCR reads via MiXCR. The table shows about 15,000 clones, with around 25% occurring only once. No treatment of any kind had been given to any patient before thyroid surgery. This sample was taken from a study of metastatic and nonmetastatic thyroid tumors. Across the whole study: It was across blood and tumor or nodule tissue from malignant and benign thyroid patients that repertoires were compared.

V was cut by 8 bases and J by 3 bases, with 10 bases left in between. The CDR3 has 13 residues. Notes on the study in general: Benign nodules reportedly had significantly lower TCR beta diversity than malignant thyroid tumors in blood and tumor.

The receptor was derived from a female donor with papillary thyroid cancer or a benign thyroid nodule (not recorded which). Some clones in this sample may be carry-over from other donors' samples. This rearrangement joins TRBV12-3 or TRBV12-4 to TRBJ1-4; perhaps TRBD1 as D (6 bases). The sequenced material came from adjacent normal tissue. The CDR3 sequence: CASRGAPNEKLFF. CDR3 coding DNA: TGTGCCAGCCGGGGGGCGCCTAATGAAAAACTGTTTTTT.